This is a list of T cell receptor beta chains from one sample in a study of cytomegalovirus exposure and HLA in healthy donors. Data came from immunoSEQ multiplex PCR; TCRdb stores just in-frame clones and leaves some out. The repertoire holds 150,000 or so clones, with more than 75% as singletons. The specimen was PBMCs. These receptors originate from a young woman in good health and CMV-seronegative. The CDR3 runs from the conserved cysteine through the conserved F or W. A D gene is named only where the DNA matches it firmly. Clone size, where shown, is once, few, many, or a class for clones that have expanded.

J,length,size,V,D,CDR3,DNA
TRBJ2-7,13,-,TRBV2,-,CASSDRGAHEQYF,TGTGCCAGCAGTGACCGGGGGGCCCACGAGCAGTACTTC
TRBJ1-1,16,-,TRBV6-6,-,CASSSPGGFVNTEAFF,TGTGCCAGCAGTAGCCCGGGGGGGTTCGTGAACACTGAAGCTTTCTTT
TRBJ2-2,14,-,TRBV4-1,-,CASSQGGVNGELFF,TGCGCCAGCAGCCAAGGGGGGGTGAACGGGGAGCTGTTTTTT
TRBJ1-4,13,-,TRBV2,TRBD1,CASKGQINEKLFF,TGTGCCAGCAAGGGACAGATTAATGAAAAACTGTTTTTT
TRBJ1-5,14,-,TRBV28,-,CASSLSHSNQPQHF,TGTGCCAGCAGTTTAAGCCATAGCAATCAGCCCCAGCATTTT
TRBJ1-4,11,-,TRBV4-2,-,CASSSTIKLFF,TGTGCCAGCAGCTCCACAATCAAACTGTTTTTT
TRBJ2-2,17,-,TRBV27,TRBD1,CASSPTGTGSGTGELFF,TGTGCCAGCAGTCCGACCGGGACAGGGAGCGGGACCGGGGAGCTGTTTTTT
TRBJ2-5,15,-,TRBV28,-,CASSPSGGVGETQYF,TGTGCCAGCAGTCCTTCGGGCGGGGTAGGCGAGACCCAGTACTTC
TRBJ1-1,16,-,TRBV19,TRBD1,CASSAGTGRMNTEAFF,TGTGCCAGTAGTGCCGGGACAGGCAGAATGAACACTGAAGCTTTCTTT
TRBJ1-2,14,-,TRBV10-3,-,CAISELRGGDGYTF,TGTGCCATCAGCGAATTGAGGGGAGGGGATGGCTACACCTTC
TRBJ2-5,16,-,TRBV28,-,CASTAPTTNKQETQYF,TGTGCCAGTACCGCTCCGACTACGAATAAACAAGAGACCCAGTACTTC
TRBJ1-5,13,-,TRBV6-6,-,CASVYQGNQPQHF,TGTGCCAGCGTCTACCAGGGGAATCAGCCCCAGCATTTT
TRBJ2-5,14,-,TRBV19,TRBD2,CASSISGGRETQYF,TGTGCCAGTAGTATCTCGGGGGGGAGGGAGACCCAGTACTTC
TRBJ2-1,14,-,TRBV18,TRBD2,CASSLAGGYNEQFF,TGTGCCAGCTCACTGGCGGGGGGGTACAATGAGCAGTTCTTC
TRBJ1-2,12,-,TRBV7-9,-,CSSSSLAAGYTF,TGTTCCAGCAGCTCTCTGGCGGCTGGCTACACCTTC
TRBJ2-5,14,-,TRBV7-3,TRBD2,CASSLSGGQETQYF,TGTGCCAGCAGCTTATCGGGGGGCCAAGAGACCCAGTACTTC
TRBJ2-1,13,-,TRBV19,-,CASSIPGDNEQFF,TGTGCCAGTAGTATCCCAGGGGACAATGAGCAGTTCTTC
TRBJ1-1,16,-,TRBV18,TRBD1,CASSPGGQGRSTEAFF,TGTGCCAGCTCACCGGGGGGACAGGGGAGGAGCACTGAAGCTTTCTTT
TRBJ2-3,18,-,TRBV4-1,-,CASSPLSRLGAEGDTQYF,TGCGCCAGCAGCCCCCTTTCCCGTTTGGGGGCCGAGGGAGATACGCAGTATTTT
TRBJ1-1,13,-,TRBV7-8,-,CASSSPSDTEAFF,TGTGCCAGCAGCTCCCCGTCAGACACTGAAGCTTTCTTT
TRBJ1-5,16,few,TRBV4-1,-,CASSQDAGGGNQPQHF,TGCGCCAGCAGCCAAGATGCGGGAGGGGGCAATCAGCCCCAGCATTTT
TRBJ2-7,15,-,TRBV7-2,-,CASSPRRSGAYEQYF,TGTGCCAGCAGCCCGCGGAGGTCGGGGGCCTACGAGCAGTACTTC
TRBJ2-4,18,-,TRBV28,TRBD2,CASGNGLAGGQGKNIQYF,TGTGCCAGCGGAAATGGACTAGCGGGGGGGCAGGGAAAAAACATTCAGTACTTC
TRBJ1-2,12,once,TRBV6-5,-,CASRRGIYGYTF,TGTGCCAGCCGACGGGGGATCTATGGCTACACCTTC
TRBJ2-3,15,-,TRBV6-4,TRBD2,CASSYLAGRTDTQYF,TGTGCCAGCAGTTACCTAGCGGGACGCACAGATACGCAGTATTTT
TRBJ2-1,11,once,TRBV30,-,CAWTSLDEQFF,TGTGCCTGGACTAGCTTAGATGAGCAGTTCTTC
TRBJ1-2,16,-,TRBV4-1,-,CASSQPLDGRGYGYTF,TGCGCCAGCAGCCAACCGCTGGACGGACGGGGGTATGGCTACACCTTC
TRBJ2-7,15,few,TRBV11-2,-,CASSPEAGASYEQYF,TGTGCCAGCAGCCCCGAGGCAGGGGCATCCTACGAGCAGTACTTC
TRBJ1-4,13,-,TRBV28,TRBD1,CASSWTGQEKLFF,TGTGCCAGCAGTTGGACAGGGCAAGAAAAACTGTTTTTT
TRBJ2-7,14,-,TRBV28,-,CASSFGQNSYEQYF,TGTGCCAGCAGTTTCGGACAAAACTCCTACGAGCAGTACTTC
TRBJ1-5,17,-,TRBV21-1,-,CASSNPAAVDWNQPQHF,TGTGCCAGCAGCAACCCCGCGGCGGTAGACTGGAATCAGCCCCAGCATTTT
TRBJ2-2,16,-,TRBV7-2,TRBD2,CASSTIAGTITGELFF,TGTGCCAGCAGCACCATTGCCGGGACTATCACCGGGGAGCTGTTTTTT
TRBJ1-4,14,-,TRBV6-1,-,CASIEAPGNEKLFF,TGTGCCAGCATCGAAGCCCCAGGGAATGAAAAACTGTTTTTT
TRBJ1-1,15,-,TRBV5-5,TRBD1,CASSLRQGMNTEAFF,TGTGCCAGCAGCCTACGACAGGGCATGAACACTGAAGCTTTCTTT
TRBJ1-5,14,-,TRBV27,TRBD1,CASGQGARNQPQHF,TGTGCCAGCGGACAGGGTGCTCGGAATCAGCCCCAGCATTTT
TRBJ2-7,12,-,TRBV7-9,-,CASSLPNTEQYF,TGTGCCAGCAGCCTACCGAATACCGAGCAGTACTTC
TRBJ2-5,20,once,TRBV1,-,CTSSQPSRGLAGQKGETQYF,TGCACCAGCAGCCAACCAAGTAGGGGACTAGCGGGCCAAAAGGGGGAGACCCAGTACTTC
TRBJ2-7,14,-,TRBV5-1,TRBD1,CASSLRDRGLEQYF,TGCGCCAGCAGCTTGCGGGACAGGGGCCTCGAGCAGTACTTC
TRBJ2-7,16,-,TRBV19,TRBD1,CASSRPDRGISYEQYF,TGTGCCAGTAGTCGGCCCGACAGGGGTATTTCCTACGAGCAGTACTTC
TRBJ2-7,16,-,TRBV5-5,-,CASSPAPRGRSYEQYF,TGTGCCAGCAGCCCAGCCCCGCGGGGCCGGTCCTACGAGCAGTACTTC
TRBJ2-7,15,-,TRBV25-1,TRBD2,CASSELIAGKYEQYF,TGTGCCAGCAGTGAATTAATAGCGGGGAAATACGAGCAGTACTTC
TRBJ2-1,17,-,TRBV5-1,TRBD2,CASSLRAPGTSGNEQFF,TGCGCCAGCAGCTTGAGGGCCCCCGGGACTAGCGGTAATGAGCAGTTCTTC
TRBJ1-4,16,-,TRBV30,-,CAWSRPEQFWGEKLFF,TGTGCCTGGAGTAGGCCGGAACAGTTTTGGGGCGAAAAACTGTTTTTT
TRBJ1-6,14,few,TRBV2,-,CASSSSSYNSPLHF,TGTGCCAGCTCTTCGAGCTCCTATAATTCACCCCTCCACTTT
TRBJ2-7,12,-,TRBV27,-,CASSFAVGEQYF,TGTGCCAGCAGTTTCGCGGTCGGCGAGCAGTACTTC
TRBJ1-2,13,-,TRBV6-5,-,CASSDGEAYGYTF,TGTGCCAGCAGTGATGGGGAGGCCTATGGCTACACCTTC
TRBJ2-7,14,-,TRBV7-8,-,CASSLRTSDNEQYF,TGTGCCAGCAGCTTAAGGACATCTGACAACGAGCAGTACTTC
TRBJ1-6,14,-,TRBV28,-,CASSFLQVTSPLHF,TGTGCCAGCAGTTTCTTGCAGGTGACTTCACCCCTCCACTTT
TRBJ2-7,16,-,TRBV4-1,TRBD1,CASSQVGAGGWYEQYF,TGCGCCAGCAGCCAAGTGGGGGCAGGGGGCTGGTACGAGCAGTACTTC
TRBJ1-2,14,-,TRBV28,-,CASSLPRGNYGYTF,TGTGCCAGCAGTTTACCCAGGGGTAACTATGGCTACACCTTC
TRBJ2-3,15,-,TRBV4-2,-,CASSQDREGTDTQYF,TGTGCCAGCAGCCAAGATCGAGAGGGCACAGATACGCAGTATTTT
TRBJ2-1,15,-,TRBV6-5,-,CASSYQVNLINEQFF,TGTGCCAGCAGTTACCAGGTGAATCTTATCAATGAGCAGTTCTTC
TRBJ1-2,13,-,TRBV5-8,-,CASSLYTTSGYTF,TGTGCCAGCAGCCTCTACACAACTAGTGGCTACACCTTC
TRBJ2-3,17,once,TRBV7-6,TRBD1,CASSLEPGQGSTDTQYF,TGTGCCAGCAGCTTAGAGCCAGGACAGGGAAGCACAGATACGCAGTATTTT
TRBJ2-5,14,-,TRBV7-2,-,CASSLRGSSETQYF,TGTGCCAGCAGCTTGAGGGGGTCCTCAGAGACCCAGTACTTC
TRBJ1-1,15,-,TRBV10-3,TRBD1,CAISGQGGRGPEAFF,TGTGCCATCAGTGGACAGGGGGGACGGGGTCCTGAAGCTTTCTTT